These T cell receptor beta chains were read from a single sample in a study of response to subunit inactivated influenza vaccine. Via MiXCR, TCRdb re-called the RT-PCR reads, giving one row per CDR3 protein. This table holds about 300,000 distinct CDR3 sequences, just over 20% found once. The sequences come from PBMCs from blood, collected less than 22 months after vaccination. Every receptor here comes from a man between 50 and 69 years old who received an inactivated influenza vaccine. The CDR3 runs from the conserved cysteine through the conserved F or W. D genes are given only for firm matches. Only some rows state a clone size, as once, few, many or a class for expanded clones.

d_call	clone_size	j_call	v_call	cdr3_nt	cdr3_aa
.	many	TRBJ1-6	TRBV7-6	TGTGCCAGCAGTCTAAAAAGGAATTCACCCCTCCACTTT	CASSLKRNSPLHF
TRBD1	few	TRBJ2-5	TRBV27	TGTGCCAGCAGTTTCGGACAGGGCGAGGGAGAGACCCAGTACTTC	CASSFGQGEGETQYF
TRBD1	.	TRBJ1-5	TRBV9	TGTGCCAGCAGCGTGTCGGGACAGGGAGGGCAGCCCCAGCATTTT	CASSVSGQGGQPQHF
.	many	TRBJ1-1	TRBV27	TGTGCCAGCAGCCCCTCCACAGGAACTGAAGCTTTCTTT	CASSPSTGTEAFF
.	few	TRBJ1-1	TRBV5-1	TGCGCCAGCAGCCGAGACAGCATTGCCCTGAACACTGAAGCTTTCTTT	CASSRDSIALNTEAFF
TRBD2	few	TRBJ2-6	TRBV28	TGTGCCAGCAGTTTAAGTCTCGGGAGGACCAACGTCCTGACTTTC	CASSLSLGRTNVLTF
.	few	TRBJ1-6	TRBV5-6	TGTGCCAGCAGCTTGCTTTGGGGGAATTCACCCCTCCACTTT	CASSLLWGNSPLHF
.	few	TRBJ1-5	TRBV7-2	TGTGCCAGCAGCTTAGCTGGGGGCGGGAGTCAGCCCCAGCATTTT	CASSLAGGGSQPQHF
.	.	TRBJ1-2	TRBV7-2	TGTGCCAGCAGCCTCGATACCGGGACCGGCTATGGCTACACCTTC	CASSLDTGTGYGYTF
.	few	TRBJ1-5	TRBV12-2	TGTGCAAGTCGCTGCGGCCCCGGCTTAGACATAAGCAATCAGCCCCAGCATTTT	CASRCGPGLDISNQPQHF
TRBD1	.	TRBJ2-1	TRBV29-1	TGCAGCGTTGAAACAGACAGGGGGCATTACAATGAGCAGTTCTTC	CSVETDRGHYNEQFF
.	.	TRBJ1-3	TRBV7-6	TGTGCCAGCAGCTTAGTGGCACCTCCCCTCTCTGGAAACACCCTATATTTT	CASSLVAPPLSGNTLYF
.	.	TRBJ1-3	TRBV20-1	TGCAGTGCCCTACCCCAGGGTGGCGGAAACACCATATATTTT	CSALPQGGGNTIYF
.	medium-sized	TRBJ1-4	TRBV5-1	TGCGCCAGCAGCTTGGAGGGGGGGGCTTTCGAAAAACTGTTTTTT	CASSLEGGAFEKLFF
.	few	TRBJ1-2	TRBV4-1	TGCGCCAGCAGCCAGTCCCTCGTTGTACAGGGAAGTCTGCCCTACACCTTC	CASSQSLVVQGSLPYTF
.	many	TRBJ1-1	TRBV29-1	TGCAGCGTTGAGGAGGGTATAGGCACTGAAGCTTTCTTT	CSVEEGIGTEAFF
.	few	TRBJ1-4	TRBV4-3	TGCGCCAGCAGCCAAGAAGGGCGGAATAATGAAAAACTGTTTTTT	CASSQEGRNNEKLFF
.	.	TRBJ1-1	TRBV6-1	TGTGCCAGCAGTGACAGGGGAGGTAGTGCAGCTTTCTTT	CASSDRGGSAAFF
.	many	TRBJ1-1	TRBV12-3/TRBV12-4	TGTGCCAGCAGCTTAAACCCAAACACTGAAGCTTTCTTT	CASSLNPNTEAFF
TRBD1	few	TRBJ1-2	TRBV7-3	TGTGCCAGCAGCTTAACTTGGGACAGGGGAATTGGTGGCTACACCTTC	CASSLTWDRGIGGYTF
TRBD2	few	TRBJ2-1	TRBV4-3	TGCGCCAGCAGCCAAGCCCTAGCGGGAGGGTTCAATGAGCAGTTCTTC	CASSQALAGGFNEQFF
TRBD1	many	TRBJ1-5	TRBV20-1	TGCAGTGCTCAGGACAGGAATGAGCCCCAGCATTTT	CSAQDRNEPQHF
.	few	TRBJ2-5	TRBV7-9	TGTGCCAGCGGGCCCGTGCCGTACCAAGAGACCCAGTACTTC	CASGPVPYQETQYF
.	.	TRBJ1-5	TRBV5-5	TGTGCCAGCAGCTTGGCGGCCGGTCGTCAGCCCCAGCATTTT	CASSLAAGRQPQHF
.	.	TRBJ2-3	TRBV18	TGCGCCAGCAGCCGTCAGGGAACAGATACGCAGTATTTT	CASSRQGTDTQYF
TRBD2	many	TRBJ2-2	TRBV7-3	TGTGCCAGCAGCTTACTAGCGGCGAACACCGGGGAGCTGTTTTTT	CASSLLAANTGELFF
.	.	TRBJ2-5	TRBV28	TGTGCCAGCAGAGACGTCAGAAAAGAGACCCAGTACTTC	CASRDVRKETQYF
.	.	TRBJ2-1	TRBV5-1	TGCGCCAGCAGCTTGTGGGCAGCCGAGGGTTTTCGAAATGAGCAGTTCTTC	CASSLWAAEGFRNEQFF
.	few	TRBJ2-7	TRBV6-5	TGTGCCAGCAGTTGGGGAGTATCGACCTACGAGCAGTACTTC	CASSWGVSTYEQYF
TRBD1	few	TRBJ2-1	TRBV7-6	TGTGCCAGCAGCTTAGATCCCGGGACAGGGATCCTCACCTACAATGAGCAGTTCTTC	CASSLDPGTGILTYNEQFF
.	.	TRBJ2-4	TRBV2	TGTGCCAGCAGTGAAGCGCTTTGGGAGCTCAAAAACATTCAGTACTTC	CASSEALWELKNIQYF
.	.	TRBJ2-1	TRBV27	TGTGCCAGTACCAGGGGTCCGCACAATGAGCAGTTCTTC	CASTRGPHNEQFF
.	.	TRBJ1-5	TRBV6-2/TRBV6-3	TGTGCCAGCAGTTATGGGCACCAGAATCAGCCCCAGCATTTT	CASSYGHQNQPQHF
.	.	TRBJ1-5	TRBV12-2	TGTGCAAGTCGCTTACAATGGCAGGGGCACCAGCCCCAGCATTTT	CASRLQWQGHQPQHF
.	many	TRBJ2-7	TRBV27	TGTGCCAGCAGTTTAGAAGCAGGAAGCTCCTACGAGCAGTACTTC	CASSLEAGSSYEQYF
.	few	TRBJ1-2	TRBV12-3/TRBV12-4	TGTGCCAGCAGTTTGAGCGGGGGTTTTGGCTACACCTTC	CASSLSGGFGYTF
TRBD1	.	TRBJ1-5	TRBV20-1	TGCAGTGCTGGGACAGGGAACGGCGGCAATCAGCCCCAGCATTTT	CSAGTGNGGNQPQHF
.	many	TRBJ1-6	TRBV5-6	TGTGCCAGCCACCTCCCCTATAATTCACCCCTCCACTTT	CASHLPYNSPLHF
.	.	TRBJ1-3	TRBV5-6	TGTGCCAGCAGCTTTATGGGTTCCAACTCTGGAAACACCATATATTTT	CASSFMGSNSGNTIYF
.	.	TRBJ2-5	TRBV2	TGTGCCAGCAGATGGGGGGCCCGCGGGGAGACCCAGTACTTC	CASRWGARGETQYF
.	.	TRBJ1-1	TRBV4-2	TGTGCCAGCAGCCAAGATTGGGGAAGGACTGAAGCTTTCTTT	CASSQDWGRTEAFF
.	few	TRBJ1-2	TRBV4-3	TGCGCCAGCAGCCAAGATTCAGGCTTGGGCTACACCTTC	CASSQDSGLGYTF
TRBD1	few	TRBJ1-5	TRBV20-1	TGCAGTGCTAGAGTAAGGGACAGGGCGTATAGCAATCAGCCCCAGCATTTT	CSARVRDRAYSNQPQHF
TRBD2	.	TRBJ2-6	TRBV28	TGTGCCAGCACCCCAGCGGGGGGCTCTGGGGCCAACGTCCTGACTTTC	CASTPAGGSGANVLTF
TRBD1	many	TRBJ1-6	TRBV20-1	TGCAGTGCGCCTGACAGGGGATCCTATAATTCACCCCTCCACTTT	CSAPDRGSYNSPLHF
.	many	TRBJ1-2	TRBV20-1	TGCAGTGCTAGATTACAGGATCCGGGAGACTATGGCTACTCCTTC	CSARLQDPGDYGYSF
.	few	TRBJ1-3	TRBV2	TGTGCCAGCAACCTACAGGGACCTGGAAACACCATATATTTT	CASNLQGPGNTIYF
TRBD1	few	TRBJ2-5	TRBV4-3	TGCGCCAGCAGCCGCCAACAGGGGGCTAACCAAGAGACCCAGTACTTC	CASSRQQGANQETQYF
.	many	TRBJ1-2	TRBV29-1	TGCAGCGTTTTCTTGAGAGGGGCTAGGGACTATGGCTACACCTTC	CSVFLRGARDYGYTF
TRBD1	many	TRBJ1-5	TRBV12-3/TRBV12-4	TGTGCCAGCGAATCGACCAGGGGGACCGGTCAGCCCCAGCATTTT	CASESTRGTGQPQHF
.	.	TRBJ2-5	TRBV6-2/TRBV6-3	TGTGCCAGCAGTTACACCCCGCAGACCCAGTACTTC	CASSYTPQTQYF
.	.	TRBJ2-7	TRBV5-6	TGTGCCAGCAGCTTGGTCTCCCTCAATCCTTCCTACGAGCAGTACTTC	CASSLVSLNPSYEQYF
.	.	TRBJ1-4	TRBV5-1	TGCGCCAGCAGCTTGGGTTTCGGCGTCTGGACTAATGAAAAACTGTTTTTT	CASSLGFGVWTNEKLFF
.	.	TRBJ2-7	TRBV25-1	TGTGCCAGCAGTACTCAGGGGGGAATCGACGAGCAGTACTTC	CASSTQGGIDEQYF
.	few	TRBJ1-2	TRBV7-2	TGTGCCAGCAGCTTTTCCCAGGCCAATCGAATCCTTTACACCTTC	CASSFSQANRILYTF
TRBD2	.	TRBJ2-3	TRBV7-9	TGTGCCAGCACCGAAATTGGGCCTACGGGGGGTACGCAGTATTTT	CASTEIGPTGGTQYF
TRBD1	few	TRBJ2-2	TRBV11-2	TGTGCCAGCAGCCCCTACAGGGGGCAGGCCGGGGAGCTGTTTTTT	CASSPYRGQAGELFF
.	.	TRBJ2-3	TRBV20-1	TGCAGTGCGGAAGGGAAGACCGATACGCAGTATTTT	CSAEGKTDTQYF
TRBD1	few	TRBJ1-2	TRBV7-9	TGTGCCAGCAGCTCACTAGTACAGGGGTTAGGTGGCTACACCTTC	CASSSLVQGLGGYTF